Listed below are T cell receptor beta chains from one sample, sequenced in a study of blood T cells in healthy people across ages. TCRdb reprocessed the 5' RACE reads via MiXCR and lists one record per CDR3 protein. The data show roughly 1,500,000 distinct CDR3 sequences, with roughly 32% seen just once and roughly 10% held by the top ten. Input material: blood. The receptor set was obtained from a woman under 40 in good health. The CDR3 runs from the conserved cysteine through the conserved F or W. D genes are given only for firm matches. Clone size is shown for a subset of rows, as once, few, many or a class of expanded clone.

cdr3_length	clone_size	d_call	j_call	v_call	cdr3_nt	cdr3_aa
15	once	NA	TRBJ2-3	TRBV4-1	TGCGCCAGCGGGTGGGGGCGGGGTAGCACAGATACGCAGTATTTT	CASGWGRGSTDTQYF
11	NA	NA	TRBJ1-2	TRBV29-1	TGCAGCGTTTCAAGGGCGGGTGGCTACACCTTC	CSVSRAGGYTF
14	few	TRBD2	TRBJ2-1	TRBV20-1	TGCAGTGCGACGCTAGCGGGAGGAAACAATGAGCAGTTCTTC	CSATLAGGNNEQFF
15	many	NA	TRBJ2-1	TRBV4-1	TGCGCCAGCAGCCAAGGTAGTTCCTCCTACAATGAGCAGTTCTTC	CASSQGSSSYNEQFF
13	NA	NA	TRBJ2-1	TRBV7-2	TGTGCCAGCAGCTTATGGGGGGACAATGAGCAGTTCTTC	CASSLWGDNEQFF
16	NA	TRBD1	TRBJ2-3	TRBV6-5	TGTGCCAGCAGCTCCTGGGGGACAGGGAAGGCAGATACGCAGTATTTT	CASSSWGTGKADTQYF
16	NA	NA	TRBJ2-7	TRBV4-2	TGTACCAGCAGCCAAGACGGCGCGGGGGCCGCCTACGAGCAGTACTTC	CTSSQDGAGAAYEQYF
16	few	TRBD1	TRBJ1-6	TRBV28	TGTGCCAGCAGTCCCGACAGGGACTTCTATAATTCACCCCTCCACTTT	CASSPDRDFYNSPLHF
16	few	TRBD1	TRBJ2-7	TRBV7-9	TGTGCCAGCAGCTCGACTCCCGGGACAGGGGCCGACGAGCAGTACTTC	CASSSTPGTGADEQYF
13	NA	NA	TRBJ1-2	TRBV12-3/TRBV12-4	TGTGCCAGCAGTTTACCGGGCCACTATGGCTACACCTTC	CASSLPGHYGYTF
11	few	NA	TRBJ1-1	TRBV29-1	TGCAGCGCCGGCATGAACACTGAAGCTTTCTTT	CSAGMNTEAFF
16	NA	NA	TRBJ2-5	TRBV20-1	TGCAGTGCTAGAGGATTAGCGGATGGCCGGGGGGAGACCCAGTACTTC	CSARGLADGRGETQYF
14	few	NA	TRBJ1-2	TRBV2	TGTGCCAGCAGTTACATCCCTTCTAACTATGGCTACACCTTC	CASSYIPSNYGYTF
13	few	NA	TRBJ2-1	TRBV20-1	TGCAGTGCTAACGTAAGGCCCTACAATGAGCAGTTCTTC	CSANVRPYNEQFF
16	NA	TRBD1	TRBJ2-3	TRBV5-4	TGTGCCAGCAGCGCTGAGACAGGGCTTAACACAGATACGCAGTATTTT	CASSAETGLNTDTQYF
14	NA	NA	TRBJ1-5	TRBV7-9	TGTGCCAGCACCCCGGGAGATAGCAATCAGCCCCAGCATTTT	CASTPGDSNQPQHF
18	NA	TRBD2	TRBJ2-5	TRBV7-2	TGTGCCAGCAGCTTAGGAGGGCTAGCGGGGGGGCCCCAAGAGACCCAGTACTTC	CASSLGGLAGGPQETQYF
14	many	NA	TRBJ1-2	TRBV28	TGTGCCAGCAGCCAGCTAAATGGGGACTATGGCTACACCTTC	CASSQLNGDYGYTF
15	NA	NA	TRBJ2-3	TRBV12-2	TGTGCAAGTCGCCCGTGGACTAGCGGGGTTGGTACGCAGTATTTT	CASRPWTSGVGTQYF
15	NA	NA	TRBJ2-1	TRBV15	TGTGCCACCAGCAGAGGGATATACCAGGTTAATGAGCAGTTCTTC	CATSRGIYQVNEQFF
14	few	TRBD1	TRBJ1-5	TRBV6-2/TRBV6-3	TGTGCCAGCAGTTACGACAGGGACAATCAGCCCCAGCATTTT	CASSYDRDNQPQHF
17	NA	NA	TRBJ2-1	TRBV20-1	TGCAGTGCTAGAGGTCTTGGGGCAATTAGCTCCTACAATGAGCAGTTCTTC	CSARGLGAISSYNEQFF
16	NA	NA	TRBJ1-2	TRBV9	TGTGCCAGCAGCGGCCCGAATCTGGGGGGACCCTATGGCTACACCTTC	CASSGPNLGGPYGYTF
14	NA	NA	TRBJ2-1	TRBV2	TGTGCCAGCACAAATCCGGGGAGTAACCATGAGCAGTTCTTC	CASTNPGSNHEQFF
14	NA	NA	TRBJ2-7	TRBV18	TGTGCCAGCTCACCCCCTCTCCTCGCCTACGAGCAGTACTTC	CASSPPLLAYEQYF
15	NA	NA	TRBJ2-7	TRBV30	TGTGCCTGGAGTGTAGCTCGGCAGATATCCTACGAGCAGTACTTC	CAWSVARQISYEQYF
13	many	NA	TRBJ2-7	TRBV12-3/TRBV12-4	TGTGCCAGCAGCTGGGTTCCGGAAGGGGAGCAGTACTTC	CASSWVPEGEQYF
16	NA	TRBD2	TRBJ2-3	TRBV10-2	TGCGCCAGCAACGTGAAGCTAGCGGGCGCCACAGATACGCAGTATTTT	CASNVKLAGATDTQYF
13	NA	NA	TRBJ1-1	TRBV7-6	TGTGCCAGCAGCTTAGCTACCAGTAGCATTGCTTTCTTT	CASSLATSSIAFF